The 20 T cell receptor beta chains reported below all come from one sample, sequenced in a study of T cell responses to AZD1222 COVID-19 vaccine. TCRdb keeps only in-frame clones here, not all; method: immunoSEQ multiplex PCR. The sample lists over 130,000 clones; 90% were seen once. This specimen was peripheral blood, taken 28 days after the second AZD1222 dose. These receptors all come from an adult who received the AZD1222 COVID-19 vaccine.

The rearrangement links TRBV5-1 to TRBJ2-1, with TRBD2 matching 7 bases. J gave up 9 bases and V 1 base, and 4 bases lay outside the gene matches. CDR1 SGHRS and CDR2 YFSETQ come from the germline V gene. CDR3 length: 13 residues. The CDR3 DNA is TGCGCCAGCAGCTTGATGGGGGAGGGTGAGCAGTTCTTC. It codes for CASSLMGEGEQFF. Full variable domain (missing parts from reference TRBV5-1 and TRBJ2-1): KAGVTQTPRYLIKTRGQQVTLSCSPISGHRSVSWYQQTPGQGLQFLFEYFSETQRNKGNFPGRFSGRQFSNSRSEMNVSTLELGDSALYLCASSLMGEGEQFFGPGTRLTVL.

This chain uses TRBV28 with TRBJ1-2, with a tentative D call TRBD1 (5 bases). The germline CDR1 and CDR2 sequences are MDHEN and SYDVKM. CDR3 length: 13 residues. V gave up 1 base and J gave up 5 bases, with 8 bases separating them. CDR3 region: CASSLSGLYGYTF. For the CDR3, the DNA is TGTGCCAGCAGTTTATCAGGGTTATATGGCTACACCTTC.

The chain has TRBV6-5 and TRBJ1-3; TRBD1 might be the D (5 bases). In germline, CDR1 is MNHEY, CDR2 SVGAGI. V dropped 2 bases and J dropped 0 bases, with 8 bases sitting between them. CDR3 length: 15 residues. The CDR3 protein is CASSYDSSSGNTIYF. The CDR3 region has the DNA TGTGCCAGCAGTTACGACAGTAGCTCTGGAAACACCATATATTTT.

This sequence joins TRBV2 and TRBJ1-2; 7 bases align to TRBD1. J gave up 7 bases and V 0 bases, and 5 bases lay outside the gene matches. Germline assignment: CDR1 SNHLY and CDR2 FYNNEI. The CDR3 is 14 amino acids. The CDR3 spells CASSEAGGTVGYTF. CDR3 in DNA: TGTGCCAGCAGTGAAGCAGGAGGGACAGTTGGCTACACCTTC.

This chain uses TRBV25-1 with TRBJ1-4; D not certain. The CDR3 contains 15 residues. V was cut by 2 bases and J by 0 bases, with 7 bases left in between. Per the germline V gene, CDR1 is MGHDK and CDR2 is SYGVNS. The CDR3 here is CASSEIGATNEKLFF. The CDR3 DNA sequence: TGTGCCAGCAGTGAAATTGGGGCAACTAATGAAAAACTGTTTTTT.

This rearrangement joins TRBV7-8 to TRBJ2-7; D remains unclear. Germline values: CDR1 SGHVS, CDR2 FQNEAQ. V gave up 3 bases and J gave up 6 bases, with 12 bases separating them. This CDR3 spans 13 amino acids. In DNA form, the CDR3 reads TGTGCCAGCAGCTTTACAGTCAATAGCGAGCAGTACGTC. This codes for CASSFTVNSEQYV.

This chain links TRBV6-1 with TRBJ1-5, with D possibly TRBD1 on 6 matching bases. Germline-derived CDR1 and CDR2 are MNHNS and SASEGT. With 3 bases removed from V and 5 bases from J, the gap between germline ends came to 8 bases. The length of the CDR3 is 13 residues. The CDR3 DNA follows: TGTGCCAGCAGTGAGACAGGCCATCAGCCCCAGCATTTT. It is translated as CASSETGHQPQHF.

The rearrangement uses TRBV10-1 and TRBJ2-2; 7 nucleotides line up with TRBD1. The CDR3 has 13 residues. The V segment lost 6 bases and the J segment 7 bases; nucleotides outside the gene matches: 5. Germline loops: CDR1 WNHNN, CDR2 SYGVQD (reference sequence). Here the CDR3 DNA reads TGCGCCAGCAGACAGGGGTTAAGCGGGGAGCTGTTTTTT. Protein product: CASRQGLSGELFF.

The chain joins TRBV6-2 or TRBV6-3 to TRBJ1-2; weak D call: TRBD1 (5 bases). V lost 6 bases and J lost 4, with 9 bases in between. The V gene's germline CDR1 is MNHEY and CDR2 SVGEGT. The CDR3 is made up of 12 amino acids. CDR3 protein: CASSGGGYGYTF. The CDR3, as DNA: TGTGCCAGCAGCGGGGGGGGCTATGGCTACACCTTC.

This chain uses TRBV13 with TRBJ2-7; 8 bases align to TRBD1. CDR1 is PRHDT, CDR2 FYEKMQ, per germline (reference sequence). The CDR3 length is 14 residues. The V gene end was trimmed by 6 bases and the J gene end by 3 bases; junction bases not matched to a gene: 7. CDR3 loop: CASRERGTGYEQYF. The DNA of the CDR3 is TGTGCCAGCAGAGAAAGGGGGACAGGCTACGAGCAGTACTTC.

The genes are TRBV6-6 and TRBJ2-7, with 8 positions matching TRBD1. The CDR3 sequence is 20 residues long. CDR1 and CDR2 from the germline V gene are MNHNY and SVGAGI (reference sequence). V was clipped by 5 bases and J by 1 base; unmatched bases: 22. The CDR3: CASSPRTGRITLFKSYEQYF. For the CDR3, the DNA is TGTGCCAGCAGTCCCCGGACAGGGCGGATCACATTATTCAAATCCTACGAGCAGTACTTC.

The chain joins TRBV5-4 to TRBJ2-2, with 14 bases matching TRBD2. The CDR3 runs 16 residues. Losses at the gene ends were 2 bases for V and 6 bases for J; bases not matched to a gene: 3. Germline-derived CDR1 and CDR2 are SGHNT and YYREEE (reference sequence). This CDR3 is CASSLPGLAGAGELFF. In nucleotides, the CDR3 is TGTGCCAGCAGCTTACCGGGACTAGCGGGGGCCGGGGAGCTGTTTTTT. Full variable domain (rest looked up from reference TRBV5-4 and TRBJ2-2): ETGVTQSPTHLIKTRGQQVTLRCSSQSGHNTVSWYQQALGQGPQFIFQYYREEENGRGNFPPRFSGLQFPNYSSELNVNALELDDSALYLCASSLPGLAGAGELFFGEGSRLTVL.

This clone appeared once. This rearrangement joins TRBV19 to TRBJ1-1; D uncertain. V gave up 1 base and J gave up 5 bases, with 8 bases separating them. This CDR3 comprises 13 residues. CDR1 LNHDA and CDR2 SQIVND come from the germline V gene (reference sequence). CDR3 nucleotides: TGTGCCAGTAGTATAGGCCCAGCTACTGAAGCTTTCTTT. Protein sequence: CASSIGPATEAFF.

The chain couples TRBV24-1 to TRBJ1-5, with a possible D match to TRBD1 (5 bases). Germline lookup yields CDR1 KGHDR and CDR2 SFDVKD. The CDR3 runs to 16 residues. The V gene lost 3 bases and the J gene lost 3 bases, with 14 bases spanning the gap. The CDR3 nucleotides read TGTGCCACCAGTGATCCCCGGCGGGGGAACAATCAGCCCCAGCATTTT. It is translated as CATSDPRRGNNQPQHF.

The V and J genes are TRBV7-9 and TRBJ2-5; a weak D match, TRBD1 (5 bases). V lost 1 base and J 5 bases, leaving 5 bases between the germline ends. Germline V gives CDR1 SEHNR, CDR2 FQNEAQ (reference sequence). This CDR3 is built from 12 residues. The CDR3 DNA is TGTGCCAGCAGCTTAGACAGGGAGACCCAGTACTTC. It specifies CASSLDRETQYF.

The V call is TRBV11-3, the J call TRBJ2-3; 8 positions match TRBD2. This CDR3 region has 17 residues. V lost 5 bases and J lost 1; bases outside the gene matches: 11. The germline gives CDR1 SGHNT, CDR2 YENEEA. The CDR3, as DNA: TGTGCCAGCAGCCCCAAGGGAGCGGGAGTCGGCACAGATACGCAGTATTTT. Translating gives CASSPKGAGVGTDTQYF.

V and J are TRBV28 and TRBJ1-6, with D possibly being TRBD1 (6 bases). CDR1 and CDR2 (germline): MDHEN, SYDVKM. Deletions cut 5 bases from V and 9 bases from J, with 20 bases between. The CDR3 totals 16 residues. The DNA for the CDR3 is TGTGCCAGCAGTAACAGGGAAGGGGGTTTCCGTTCACCCCTCCACTTT. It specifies CASSNREGGFRSPLHF. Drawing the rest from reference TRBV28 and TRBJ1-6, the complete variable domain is DVKVTQSSRYLVKRTGEKVFLECVQDMDHENMFWYRQDPGLGLRLIYFSYDVKMKEKGDIPEGYSVSREKKERFSLILESASTNQTSMYLCASSNREGGFRSPLHFGNGTRLTVT.

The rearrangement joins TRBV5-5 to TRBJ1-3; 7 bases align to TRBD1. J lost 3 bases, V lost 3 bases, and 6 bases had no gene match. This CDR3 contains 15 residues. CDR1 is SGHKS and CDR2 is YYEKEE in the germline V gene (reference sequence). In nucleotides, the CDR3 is TGTGCCAGCAGCTCCGAAGGGGGCAATGGAAACACCATATATTTT. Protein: CASSSEGGNGNTIYF.

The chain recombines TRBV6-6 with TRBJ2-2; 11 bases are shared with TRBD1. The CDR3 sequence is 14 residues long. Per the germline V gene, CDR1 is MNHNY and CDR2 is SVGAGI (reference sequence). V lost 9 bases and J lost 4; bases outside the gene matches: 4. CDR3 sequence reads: CASKGQGVTGELFF. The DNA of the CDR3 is TGTGCCAGTAAGGGACAGGGGGTCACCGGGGAGCTGTTTTTT.

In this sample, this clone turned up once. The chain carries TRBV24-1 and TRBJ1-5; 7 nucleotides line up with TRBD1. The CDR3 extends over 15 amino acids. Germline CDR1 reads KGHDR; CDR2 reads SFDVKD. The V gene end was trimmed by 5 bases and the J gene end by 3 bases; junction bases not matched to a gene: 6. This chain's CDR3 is CATSAGGGPNQPQHF. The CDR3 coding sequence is TGTGCCACCAGTGCAGGGGGGGGGCCCAATCAGCCCCAGCATTTT.